This T cell receptor beta chain emerged from a study of blood T cell repertoires in COVID-19. Study background: Samples of COVID-19 (acute and convalescent) were obtained from the United States, Italy and Spain. Sources were T cells, B-cell-depleted T cells, or PBMCs; the material itself was cDNA or gDNA.

Original data processing: Reference gene primer amplification gave nucleated cell count estimates. Here immunoSEQ multiplex PCR was the method, and the copy in TCRdb shows in-frame clones only, minus some. D and trimming were read from the DNA, whereas the V and J calls and clone size are those reported in that table. Seen here are under 45,000 clones, 65% to 85% observed once, and the top ten hold around 3.2%. V was shortened by 2 bases and J by 0 bases, with 8 bases between the two germline ends. The CDR3 is made up of 14 amino acids. In germline, CDR1 is SGHTA, CDR2 FQGTGA. Patients of the Seattle cohort, enrolled during active infection, were followed longitudinally.

This sequence joins TRBV7-3 and TRBJ2-7; TRBD2 is a possible D gene (6 bases). The sequence came from a man between 70 and 80 years old with COVID-19, enrolled during active disease. The sample was peripheral blood. The CDR3 loop is CASSLGGNSYEQYF. The CDR3 DNA follows: TGTGCCAGCAGCTTAGGCGGGAACTCCTACGAGCAGTACTTC.